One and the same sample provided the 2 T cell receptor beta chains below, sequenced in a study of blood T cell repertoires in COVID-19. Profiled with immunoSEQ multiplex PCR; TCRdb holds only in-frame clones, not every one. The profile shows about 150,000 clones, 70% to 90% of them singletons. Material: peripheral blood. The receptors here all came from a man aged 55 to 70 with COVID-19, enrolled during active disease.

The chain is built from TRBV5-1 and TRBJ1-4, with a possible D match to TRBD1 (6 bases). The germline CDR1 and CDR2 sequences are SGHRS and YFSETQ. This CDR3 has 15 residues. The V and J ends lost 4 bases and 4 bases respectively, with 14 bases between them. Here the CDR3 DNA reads TGCGCCAGCAGCCCGGACAGTGGAGGTAATGAAAAACTGTTTTTT. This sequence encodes CASSPDSGGNEKLFF.

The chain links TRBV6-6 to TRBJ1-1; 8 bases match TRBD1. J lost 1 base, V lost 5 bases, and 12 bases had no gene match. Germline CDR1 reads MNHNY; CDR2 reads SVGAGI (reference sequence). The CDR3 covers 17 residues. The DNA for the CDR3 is TGTGCCAGCAGTCACCCACCCAGGGGGCAGGGGAACACTGAAGCTTTCTTT. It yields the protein CASSHPPRGQGNTEAFF.